This T cell receptor (beta chain) comes out of a study of blood T cells in healthy people across ages. PBMCs numbering at least 7 million were isolated per sample. The extraction recovered at least 6 micrograms of total RNA per sample. A J-beta primer mix and a sample-barcoded 5' primer were used in a second PCR of roughly 6 to 12 cycles. TCRdb itself ran the 5' RACE reads through MiXCR, one entry per CDR3 protein. The sample consists of about 1.5 million distinct CDR3 sequences, roughly 43% of them appearing once. This clonotype was counted between two and nine times. Its specificity is unknown. The study's findings and limits: Without sorted subsets, naive and antigen-experienced compartments could not be conclusively compared. As age increased, TCR beta diversity per million T cells fell in a roughly linear fashion.

The clonotype was recovered from a young woman in good health. Specimen: blood.

In DNA form, the CDR3 reads TGCAGCGGCTTACGAGGTGAAAAACTGTTTTTT. Its translation is CSGLRGEKLFF. The rearrangement uses TRBV29-1 and TRBJ1-4; no clear D. Trimming took off 7 bases at V and 7 bases at J, with 10 bases between the two ends. The CDR3 covers 11 residues. Germline-derived CDR1 and CDR2 are SQVTM and ANQGSEA.